The 3 T cell receptor beta chains presented below share a single source sample, sequenced in a study of shared clonotypes between healthy human individuals. Here immunoSEQ multiplex PCR was the method, and the copy in TCRdb shows in-frame clones only, minus some. The sample comprises approximately 740,000 clones, approximately 79% of which are singletons, and over 1.5% rests with the top ten. The sequencing input was memory CD4+ T cells sorted from blood. Subset given: CD45RA-negative fraction. These receptors all come from a woman in her thirties in good health.

This sequence joins TRBV6-6 and TRBJ2-7, with D possibly TRBD1 on 5 matching bases. Germline assignment: CDR1 MNHNY and CDR2 SVGAGI (reference sequence). V was shortened by 5 bases and J by 5 bases, with 7 bases between the two germline ends. The CDR3 has 11 residues. CDR3 nucleotide sequence: TGTGCCAGCAGTCAAGGGGACGAGCAGTACTTC. The encoded protein is CASSQGDEQYF.

This chain uses TRBV21-1 with TRBJ2-7; TRBD1, the D gene given by the table, was not confirmed from the DNA. TRBV21-1 is a known pseudogene. The CDR3 has 16 amino acids. CDR3 in DNA: TGTGCCAGCCCTGGGACAGCTAAAAACCCCTCCTACGAGCAGTACTTC. This codes for CASPGTAKNPSYEQYF.

The DNA of the CDR3 is TGTGCCACCCGCGGCGGGCCACTGGCTTCCTACGAGCAGTACTTC. This translates into CATRGGPLASYEQYF. This chain links TRBV15 with TRBJ2-7; D might be TRBD2 (5 bases). With 8 bases removed from V and 1 base from J, the gap between germline ends came to 18 bases. The CDR3 is 15 amino acids. Per germline, CDR1 LNHNV and CDR2 YYDKDF (reference sequence).